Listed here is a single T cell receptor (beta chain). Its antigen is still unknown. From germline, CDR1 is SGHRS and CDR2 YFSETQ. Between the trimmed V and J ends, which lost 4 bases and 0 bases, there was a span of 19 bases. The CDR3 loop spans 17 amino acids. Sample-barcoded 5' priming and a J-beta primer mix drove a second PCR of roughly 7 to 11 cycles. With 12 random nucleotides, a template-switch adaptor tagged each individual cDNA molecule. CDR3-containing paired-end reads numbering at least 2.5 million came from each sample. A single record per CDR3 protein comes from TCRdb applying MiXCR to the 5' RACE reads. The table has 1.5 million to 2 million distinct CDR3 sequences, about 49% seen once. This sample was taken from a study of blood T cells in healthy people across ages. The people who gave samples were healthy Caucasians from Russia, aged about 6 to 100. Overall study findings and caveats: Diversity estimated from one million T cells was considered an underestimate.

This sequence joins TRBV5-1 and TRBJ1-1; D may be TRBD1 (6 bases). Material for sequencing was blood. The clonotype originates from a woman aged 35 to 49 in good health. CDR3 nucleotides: TGCGCCAGCAGCACCAGGGGTCTTATCACCATGAACACTGAAGCTTTCTTT. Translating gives CASSTRGLITMNTEAFF.